Each of the 25 T cell receptor beta chains below was sequenced from the same sample in a study of T cell responses to AZD1222 COVID-19 vaccine. TCRdb's table, derived via immunoSEQ multiplex PCR, lists solely in-frame clones and lacks some. The sample yields 100,000 to 150,000 clones, 70% to 90% seen once. This sample comprised peripheral blood, obtained on day 0 of AZD1222 vaccination. The receptor source for this set is an adult in good health.

The rearrangement links TRBV9 to TRBJ2-1, with D perhaps TRBD2 (7 bases). Looked up from germline, CDR1 is SGDLS and CDR2 is YYNGEE. V was trimmed by 4 bases and J by 6 bases, leaving 14 bases between them. This CDR3 contains 14 residues. For the CDR3, the DNA is TGTGCCAGCAGCCCCGGCGGGGGCCGCAATGAGCAGTTCTTC. Translating it yields CASSPGGGRNEQFF.

V and J are TRBV4-1 and TRBJ2-3; D may be TRBD2 (6 bases). The ends were cut back, 0 bases at V and 2 bases at J, with 12 bases in the middle. Germline lookup yields CDR1 MGHRA and CDR2 YSYEKL. The CDR3 totals 16 residues. The CDR3, as DNA: TGCGCCAGCAGCCAAGAGCGGGGCAGCTACACAGATACGCAGTATTTT. It codes for CASSQERGSYTDTQYF.

The CDR3 nucleotides are TGTGCCAGCAGTACAGACAGGAGGAGCAATCAGCCCCAGCATTTT. It codes for CASSTDRRSNQPQHF. V and J are TRBV6-1 and TRBJ1-5; D possibly corresponds to TRBD1 (6 bases). The length of the CDR3 is 15 residues. V lost 5 bases to trimming and J lost 1 base, with 12 bases between them. Germline CDR1 MNHNS, CDR2 SASEGT.

The chain employs TRBV30 and TRBJ1-5, with a possible D match to TRBD1 (5 bases). Germline V gives CDR1 GTSNPN, CDR2 SVGIG (reference sequence). Between the trimmed V and J ends, which lost 2 bases and 2 bases, there was a span of 28 bases. The length of the CDR3 is 20 residues. The CDR3 loop reads CAWSLKSGLLKLRGNQPQHF. The CDR3 DNA is TGTGCCTGGAGTCTCAAGTCGGGACTGTTGAAACTCCGCGGCAATCAGCCCCAGCATTTT.

The J gene is TRBJ2-3, the V gene TRBV13; maybe TRBD1 (6 bases). Germline CDR1 PRHDT, CDR2 FYEKMQ (reference sequence). V was clipped by 5 bases and J by 2 bases, with 17 bases between them. CDR3 size: 16 residues. The CDR3 nucleotides are TGTGCCAGCAGCCCCGAGGGGCAGGGGACCACAGATACGCAGTATTTT. As protein: CASSPEGQGTTDTQYF. Full variable domain (outside the CDR3, taken from reference TRBV13 and TRBJ2-3): AAGVIQSPRHLIKEKRETATLKCYPIPRHDTVYWYQQGPGQDPQFLISFYEKMQSDKGSIPDRFSAQQFSDYHSELNMSSLELGDSALYFCASSPEGQGTTDTQYFGPGTRLTVL.

The V and J genes are TRBV10-3 and TRBJ1-1; D not certain. The CDR3 has 15 residues. Germline CDR1 is ENHRY and CDR2 is SYGVKD. Between the trimmed V and J ends, which lost 3 bases and 3 bases, there was a span of 14 bases. The CDR3 spells CAISDPARPDTEAFF. The CDR3 DNA follows: TGTGCCATCAGTGACCCCGCCAGACCGGACACTGAAGCTTTCTTT.

The chain combines TRBV7-2 with TRBJ2-3, with D unclear. The CDR3 runs to 16 residues. V was clipped by 1 base and J by 5 bases, with 16 bases between them. The germline CDR1 and CDR2 sequences are SGHTA and FQGNSA. The CDR3 loop is CASSLVRVDLGDTQYF. CDR3 coding DNA: TGTGCCAGCAGCTTAGTCCGGGTAGATTTGGGAGATACGCAGTATTTT.

This rearrangement joins TRBV7-2 to TRBJ2-7; D gene unclear. This CDR3 is 13 amino acids long. Germline loops: CDR1 SGHTA, CDR2 FQGNSA. V dropped 3 bases and J dropped 0 bases, with 6 bases sitting between them. The CDR3 loop is CASSLGLSYEQYF. In DNA, the CDR3 is TGTGCCAGCAGCTTGGGCCTCTCCTACGAGCAGTACTTC.

V is TRBV14 and J is TRBJ1-3; a weak D match, TRBD1 (5 bases). The CDR3 extends over 19 amino acids. Trimming removed 5 bases from V and 2 bases from J, with 25 bases in between. Germline CDR1 and CDR2: SGHDN and FVKESK. The CDR3 spells CASSNRRWEGSKPGNTIYF. The CDR3 DNA sequence: TGTGCCAGCAGCAACCGCAGATGGGAGGGGAGTAAACCTGGAAACACCATATATTTT.

This clone was recorded a few times. This chain links TRBV2 with TRBJ1-1; D remains ambiguous. Germline assignment: CDR1 SNHLY and CDR2 FYNNEI. Between the trimmed V and J ends, which lost 4 bases and 0 bases, there was a span of 6 bases. The CDR3 has 13 amino acids. CDR3 in amino acids: CASSGRLNTEAFF. The CDR3 bases are TGTGCCAGCAGTGGGCGGCTGAACACTGAAGCTTTCTTT.

V and J are TRBV4-2 and TRBJ2-2, with unresolved D. Trimming took off 4 bases at V and 4 bases at J, with 10 bases between the two ends. Per the germline V gene, CDR1 is LGHNA and CDR2 is YNFKEQ. CDR3 length equals 14 residues. The CDR3 coding sequence is TGTGCCAGCAGCCCTGTACGCTCCACCGGGGAGCTGTTTTTT. Encoded protein: CASSPVRSTGELFF.

The genes are TRBV19 and TRBJ2-1; 7 bases agree with TRBD1. CDR3 length equals 18 residues. The J segment lost 4 bases and the V segment lost 4 bases, leaving 16 bases of the junction unmatched. Germline V gene data show CDR1 as LNHDA and CDR2 as SQIVND (reference sequence). CDR3 sequence: CASSKHSRTGLRYNEQFF. The DNA of the CDR3 is TGTGCCAGTAGTAAGCATTCAAGGACAGGCCTGAGGTACAATGAGCAGTTCTTC.

V gene TRBV4-1 combines with J gene TRBJ1-1; no clear D. V was trimmed by 1 base and J by 2 bases, leaving 14 bases between them. The CDR3 spans 16 residues. CDR1 MGHRA and CDR2 YSYEKL come from the germline V gene. The CDR3 loop reads CASSQGRLRGNTEAFF. The CDR3 DNA sequence: TGCGCCAGCAGCCAAGGACGACTCCGAGGAAACACTGAAGCTTTCTTT.

This clone was detected once. This chain links TRBV6-7 with TRBJ1-1, with TRBD1 as a possible D gene (6 bases). TRBV6-7 is assigned to the ORF class and has an uncertain function. There are 15 residues in the CDR3. V gave up 3 bases and J gave up 1 base, with 12 bases separating them. The CDR3 loop reads CASSYGGIQNTEAFF. The CDR3 DNA reads TGTGCCAGCAGTTATGGGGGCATACAGAACACTGAAGCTTTCTTT.

The chain recombines TRBV19 with TRBJ2-3; 13 bases line up with TRBD2. J was trimmed by 1 base and V by 4 bases; bases with no gene match: 8. CDR1 is LNHDA and CDR2 is SQIVND in the germline V gene (reference sequence). The CDR3 contains 18 residues. DNA for the CDR3: TGTGCCAGTAGTACTCGACTAGCGGGAGGCCCGGGCACAGATACGCAGTATTTT. Residues: CASSTRLAGGPGTDTQYF.

The chain combines TRBV9 with TRBJ1-2; D might be TRBD1 (5 bases). This CDR3 region has 17 residues. Per the germline V gene, CDR1 is SGDLS and CDR2 is YYNGEE. V shed 0 bases and J shed 7 bases, with 22 bases lying between them. CDR3: CASSVATGGTDTGGYTF. The CDR3 DNA is TGTGCCAGCAGCGTAGCTACTGGGGGGACGGACACGGGTGGCTACACCTTC.

The V and J genes are TRBV6-1 and TRBJ2-7; D gene uncertain. V dropped 3 bases and J dropped 10 bases, with 7 bases sitting between them. CDR3 length: 10 residues. Per the germline V gene, CDR1 is MNHNS and CDR2 is SASEGT. In DNA, the CDR3 is TGTGCCAGCAGTGACAATTTACAGTACTTC. Translation: CASSDNLQYF.

V gene TRBV2 combines with J gene TRBJ1-6; tentative D call: TRBD1 (6 bases). The CDR3 covers 18 residues. Germline lookup yields CDR1 SNHLY and CDR2 FYNNEI. V was trimmed by 5 bases and J by 0 bases, leaving 17 bases between them. The CDR3 coding sequence is TGTGCCAGCAGTATCGGGGGCCAGACTCTCTCCTATAATTCACCCCTCCACTTT. Its protein is CASSIGGQTLSYNSPLHF.

V and J are TRBV27 and TRBJ2-1; 10 bases agree with TRBD2. V lost 8 bases, J lost 2 bases, and 12 bases stayed unmatched. This CDR3 is 17 amino acids long. Germline CDR1 and CDR2: MNHEY and SMNVEV (reference sequence). The CDR3: CASRETSGSGAYNEQFF. CDR3 DNA sequence: TGTGCCAGCCGCGAGACTAGCGGGTCAGGGGCCTACAATGAGCAGTTCTTC.

The chain links TRBV19 to TRBJ2-6, with no clear D. V lost 7 bases and J 2 bases, leaving 18 bases between the germline ends. The CDR3 is made up of 17 amino acids. Germline lookup yields CDR1 LNHDA and CDR2 SQIVND (reference sequence). The CDR3 protein is CASNSDRYTPGANVLTF. The CDR3 nucleotides read TGTGCCAGTAACTCGGACCGTTATACCCCTGGGGCCAACGTCCTGACTTTC.

V usage is TRBV6-2 or TRBV6-3 and J usage is TRBJ1-2; D remains ambiguous. Trimming left V 0 bases short and J 2 bases short, with 7 bases between. CDR1 is MNHEY and CDR2 is SVGEGT in the germline V gene. CDR3 length equals 14 residues. The CDR3 DNA reads TGTGCCAGCAGTTACTCGACGGGCAACTATGGCTACACCTTC. Its protein is CASSYSTGNYGYTF.

Concerning this clone itself: The identical CDR3 is also encoded by other nucleotide sequences in the sample. V usage is TRBV25-1 and J usage is TRBJ2-1; TRBD2 matches 7 bases. The CDR3 covers 15 residues. J lost 0 bases, V lost 6 bases, and 5 bases had no gene match. CDR1 is MGHDK and CDR2 is SYGVNS in the germline V gene. The CDR3 sequence: CASSERGSSYNEQFF. CDR3 in DNA: TGTGCCAGCAGCGAACGCGGGAGCTCCTACAATGAGCAGTTCTTC.

In this sample, this clone turned up a few times. V gene TRBV12-3 or TRBV12-4 combines with J gene TRBJ2-1, with D tentatively TRBD2 (6 bases). V gave up 5 bases and J gave up 8 bases, with 13 bases separating them. This CDR3 is built from 13 residues. CDR3 protein: CASSQLLAHEQFF. The CDR3 DNA reads TGTGCCAGCAGTCAGCTACTAGCTCATGAGCAGTTCTTC.

This clone was seen only a few times. The chain links TRBV20-1 to TRBJ1-2; tentatively, D is TRBD1 (5 bases). The CDR3 length is 14 residues. Germline CDR1 is DFQATT and CDR2 is SNEGSKA (reference sequence). V was shortened by 3 bases and J by 4 bases, with 15 bases between the two germline ends. The CDR3: CSASGQGRFYGYTF. Here the CDR3 DNA reads TGCAGTGCTAGTGGGCAGGGTAGGTTCTATGGCTACACCTTC.

The chain combines TRBV5-4 with TRBJ2-7; weak D call: TRBD2 (6 bases). The V and J ends lost 0 bases and 3 bases respectively, with 10 bases between them. Germline V gene lookup returns CDR1 SGHNT and CDR2 YYREEE (reference sequence). The CDR3 runs 14 residues. This CDR3 reads CASSLGQEGYEQYF. The CDR3 DNA follows: TGTGCCAGCAGCTTGGGGCAGGAGGGCTACGAGCAGTACTTC. The complete variable domain, with remaining parts taken from reference TRBV5-4 and TRBJ2-7, reads ETGVTQSPTHLIKTRGQQVTLRCSSQSGHNTVSWYQQALGQGPQFIFQYYREEENGRGNFPPRFSGLQFPNYSSELNVNALELDDSALYLCASSLGQEGYEQYFGPGTRLTVT.